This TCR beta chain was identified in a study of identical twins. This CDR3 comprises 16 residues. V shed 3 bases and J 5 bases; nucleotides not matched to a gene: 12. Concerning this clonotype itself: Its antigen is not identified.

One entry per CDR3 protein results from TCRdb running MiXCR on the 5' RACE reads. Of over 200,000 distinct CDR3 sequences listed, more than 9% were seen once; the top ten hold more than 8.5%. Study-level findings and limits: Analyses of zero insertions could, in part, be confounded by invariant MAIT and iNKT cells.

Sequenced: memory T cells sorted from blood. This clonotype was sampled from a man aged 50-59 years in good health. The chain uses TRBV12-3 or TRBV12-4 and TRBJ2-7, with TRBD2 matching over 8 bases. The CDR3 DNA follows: TGTGCCAGCAGTTTGGGACTAGTTGGTGGTGTCGACGAGCAGTACTTC. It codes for CASSLGLVGGVDEQYF.